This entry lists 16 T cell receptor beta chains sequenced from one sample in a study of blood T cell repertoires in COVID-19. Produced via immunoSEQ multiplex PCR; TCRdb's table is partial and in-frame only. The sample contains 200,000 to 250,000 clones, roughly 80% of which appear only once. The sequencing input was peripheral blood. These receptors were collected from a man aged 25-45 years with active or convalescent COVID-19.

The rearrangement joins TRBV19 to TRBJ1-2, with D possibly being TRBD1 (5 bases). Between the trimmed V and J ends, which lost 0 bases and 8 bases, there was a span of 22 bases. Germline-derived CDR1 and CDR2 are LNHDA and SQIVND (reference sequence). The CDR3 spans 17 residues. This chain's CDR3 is CASSIELTTGARQGYTF. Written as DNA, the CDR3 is TGTGCCAGTAGTATAGAGTTGACAACTGGGGCCAGGCAAGGCTACACCTTC.

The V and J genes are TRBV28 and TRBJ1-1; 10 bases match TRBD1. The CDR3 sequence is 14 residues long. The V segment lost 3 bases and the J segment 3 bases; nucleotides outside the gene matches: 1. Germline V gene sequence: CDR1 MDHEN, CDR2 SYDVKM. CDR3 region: CASSFGTGDTEAFF. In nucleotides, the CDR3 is TGTGCCAGCAGTTTCGGGACAGGGGACACTGAAGCTTTCTTT.

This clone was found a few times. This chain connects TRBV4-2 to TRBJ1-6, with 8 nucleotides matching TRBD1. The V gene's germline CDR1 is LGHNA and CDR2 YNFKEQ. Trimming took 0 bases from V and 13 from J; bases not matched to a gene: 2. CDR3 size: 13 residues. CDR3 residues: CASSQETGDPLHF. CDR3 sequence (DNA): TGTGCCAGCAGCCAAGAGACAGGGGACCCCCTCCACTTT.

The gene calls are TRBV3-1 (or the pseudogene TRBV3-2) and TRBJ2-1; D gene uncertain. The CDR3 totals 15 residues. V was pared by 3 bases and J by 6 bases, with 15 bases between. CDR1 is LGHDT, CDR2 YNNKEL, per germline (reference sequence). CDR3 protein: CASSHLVSRSNEQFF. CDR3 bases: TGTGCCAGCAGCCATCTAGTTTCAAGGAGCAATGAGCAGTTCTTC.

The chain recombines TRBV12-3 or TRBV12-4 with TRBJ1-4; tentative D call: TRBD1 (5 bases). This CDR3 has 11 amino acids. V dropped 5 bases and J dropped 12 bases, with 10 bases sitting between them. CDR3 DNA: TGTGCCAGCAGTGACCGGGGGGAACTGTTTTTT. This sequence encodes CASSDRGELFF.

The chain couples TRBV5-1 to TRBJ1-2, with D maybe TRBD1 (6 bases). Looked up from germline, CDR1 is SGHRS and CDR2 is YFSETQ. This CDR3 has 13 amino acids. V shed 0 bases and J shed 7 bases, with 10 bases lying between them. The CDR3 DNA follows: TGCGCCAGCAGCTTGGAGACAGGAGTTGGCTACACCTTC. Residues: CASSLETGVGYTF.

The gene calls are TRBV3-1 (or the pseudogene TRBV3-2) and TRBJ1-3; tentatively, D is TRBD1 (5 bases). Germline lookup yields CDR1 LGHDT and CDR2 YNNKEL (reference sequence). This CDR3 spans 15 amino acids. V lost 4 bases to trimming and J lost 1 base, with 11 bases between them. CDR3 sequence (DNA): TGTGCCAGCAGCCTACACGGGGGGTCTGGAAACACCATATATTTT. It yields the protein CASSLHGGSGNTIYF.

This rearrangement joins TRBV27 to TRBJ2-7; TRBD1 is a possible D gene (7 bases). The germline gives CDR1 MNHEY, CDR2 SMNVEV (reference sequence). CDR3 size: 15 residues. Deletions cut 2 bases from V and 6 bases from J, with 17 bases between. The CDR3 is CASSLVGGQSSEQYF. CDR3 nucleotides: TGTGCCAGCAGTTTAGTGGGGGGACAGAGCAGCGAGCAGTACTTC.

For the CDR3, the DNA is TGTGCCAGCAGTGAACGAGGGTTCGGTGGCTACACCTTC. It encodes CASSERGFGGYTF. The rearrangement uses TRBV6-1 and TRBJ1-2, with no clear D. This CDR3 region has 13 residues. The V gene lost 2 bases and the J gene lost 7 bases, with 11 bases spanning the gap. Germline V gene data show CDR1 as MNHNS and CDR2 as SASEGT.

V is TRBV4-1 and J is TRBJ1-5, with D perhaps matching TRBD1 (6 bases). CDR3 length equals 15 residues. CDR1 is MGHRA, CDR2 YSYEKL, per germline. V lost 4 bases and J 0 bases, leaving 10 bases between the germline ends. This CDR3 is CASSLGTNSNQPQHF. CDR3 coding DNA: TGCGCCAGCAGCCTAGGGACAAATAGCAATCAGCCCCAGCATTTT.

DNA of the CDR3: TGTGCCTGGAGTGTAAGGACAGGGGAGAGGAGGAACACTGAAGCTTTCTTT. Its translation: CAWSVRTGERRNTEAFF. The chain recombines TRBV30 with TRBJ1-1, with 9 bases lining up with TRBD1. V lost 0 bases and J lost 1; bases outside the gene matches: 9. CDR1 and CDR2 (germline): GTSNPN, SVGIG (reference sequence). CDR3 length equals 17 residues.

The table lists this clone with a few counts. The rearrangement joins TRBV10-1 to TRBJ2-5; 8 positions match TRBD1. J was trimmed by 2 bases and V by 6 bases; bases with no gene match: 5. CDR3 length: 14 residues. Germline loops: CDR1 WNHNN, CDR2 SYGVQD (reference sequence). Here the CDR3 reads CASSQGQAQETQYF. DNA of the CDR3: TGCGCCAGCAGCCAGGGACAGGCGCAAGAGACCCAGTACTTC.

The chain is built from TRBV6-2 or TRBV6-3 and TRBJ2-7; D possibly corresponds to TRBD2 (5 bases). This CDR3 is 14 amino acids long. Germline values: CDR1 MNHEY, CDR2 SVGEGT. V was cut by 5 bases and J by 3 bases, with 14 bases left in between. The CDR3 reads CASSTKLVVYEQYF. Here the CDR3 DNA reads TGTGCCAGCAGTACAAAACTAGTAGTCTACGAGCAGTACTTC.

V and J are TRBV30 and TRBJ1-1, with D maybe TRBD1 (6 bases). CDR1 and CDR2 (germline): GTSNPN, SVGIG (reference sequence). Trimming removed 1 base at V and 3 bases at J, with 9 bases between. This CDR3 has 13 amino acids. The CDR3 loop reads CAWSARTDTEAFF. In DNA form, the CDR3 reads TGTGCCTGGAGTGCTCGGACAGACACTGAAGCTTTCTTT.

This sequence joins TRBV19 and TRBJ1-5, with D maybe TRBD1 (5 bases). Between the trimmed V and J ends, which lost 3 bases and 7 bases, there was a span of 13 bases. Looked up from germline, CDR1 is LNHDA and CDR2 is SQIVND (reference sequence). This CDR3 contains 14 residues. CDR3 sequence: CASSIGGSWQPQHF. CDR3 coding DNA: TGTGCCAGTAGTATCGGGGGGAGCTGGCAGCCCCAGCATTTT.

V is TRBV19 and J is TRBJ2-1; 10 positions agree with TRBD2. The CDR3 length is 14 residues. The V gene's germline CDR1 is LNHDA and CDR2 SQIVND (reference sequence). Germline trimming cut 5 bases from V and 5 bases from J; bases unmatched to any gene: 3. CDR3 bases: TGTGCCAGTAGTGGACTAGCGGTGAACAATGAGCAGTTCTTC. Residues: CASSGLAVNNEQFF.